This T cell receptor (beta chain) is drawn from a study of blood T cell repertoires in COVID-19. Study-level background: Researchers got acute and convalescent COVID-19 samples from the United States, Italy and Spain. In each case, the material was cDNA or gDNA derived from T cells, B-cell-depleted T cells, or PBMCs.

Produced via immunoSEQ multiplex PCR; TCRdb's table is partial and in-frame only. The table shows roughly 200,000 clones, with more than 75% occurring only once. Researchers sorted participants into cohorts using their self-reported clinical history. V shed 6 bases and J shed 1 base, with 10 bases lying between them. This CDR3 has 13 residues. Germline-derived CDR1 and CDR2 are MNHEY and SMNVEV (reference sequence). Sequenced sample: PBMCs or T cells enriched from blood (not recorded which). The V call is TRBV27, the J call TRBJ2-7, with D perhaps matching TRBD2 (6 bases). This TCR derives from a woman under 40 who had recovered from COVID-19. The CDR3 loop reads CASSPGASYEQYF. For the CDR3, the DNA is TGTGCCAGCAGCCCGGGAGCTTCCTACGAGCAGTACTTC.